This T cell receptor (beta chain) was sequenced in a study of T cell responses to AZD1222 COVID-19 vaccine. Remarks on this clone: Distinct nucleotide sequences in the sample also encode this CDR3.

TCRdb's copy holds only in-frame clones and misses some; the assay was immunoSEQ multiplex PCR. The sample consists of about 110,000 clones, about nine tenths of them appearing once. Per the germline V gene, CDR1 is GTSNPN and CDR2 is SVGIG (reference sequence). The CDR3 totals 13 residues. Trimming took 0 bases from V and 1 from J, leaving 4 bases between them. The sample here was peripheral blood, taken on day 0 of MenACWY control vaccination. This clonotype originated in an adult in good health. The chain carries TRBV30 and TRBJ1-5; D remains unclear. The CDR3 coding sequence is TGTGCCTGGAGTGTCCGCAGCAATCAGCCCCAGCATTTT. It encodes CAWSVRSNQPQHF.